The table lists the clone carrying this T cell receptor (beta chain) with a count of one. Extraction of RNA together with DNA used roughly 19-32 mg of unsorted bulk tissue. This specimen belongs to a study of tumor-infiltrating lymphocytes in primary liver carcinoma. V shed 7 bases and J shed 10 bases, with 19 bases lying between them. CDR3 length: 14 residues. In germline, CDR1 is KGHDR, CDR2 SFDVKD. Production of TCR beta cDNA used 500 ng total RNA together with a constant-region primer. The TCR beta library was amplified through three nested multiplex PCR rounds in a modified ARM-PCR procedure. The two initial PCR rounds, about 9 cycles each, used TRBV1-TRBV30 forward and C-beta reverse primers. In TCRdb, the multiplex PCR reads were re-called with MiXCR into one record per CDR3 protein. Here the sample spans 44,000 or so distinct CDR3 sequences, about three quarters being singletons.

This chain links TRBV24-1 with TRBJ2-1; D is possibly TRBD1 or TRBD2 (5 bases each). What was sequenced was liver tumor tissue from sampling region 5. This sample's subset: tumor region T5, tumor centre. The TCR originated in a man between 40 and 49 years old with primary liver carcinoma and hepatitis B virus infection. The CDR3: CATSDLVGTGEQFF. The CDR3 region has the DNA TGTGCCACCAGCGACTTAGTTGGGACCGGGGAGCAGTTCTTC.